Shown below are 26 T cell receptor beta chains from a single sample sequenced in a study of molecular identifiers for immune sequencing clone quantification. TCRdb ran MiXCR on the PCR reads and lists one entry per CDR3 protein. This sample has some 680,000 distinct CDR3 sequences; roughly 27% occur once, and the top ten carry 0.78%. Sequences were obtained from naive CD8+ T cells from blood, with Jurkat cell RNA spiked in. The subset denotes: FACS-sorted CD8+CD4-CCR7+CD45RA+ naive T cells. All receptors come from a human donor in good health. Some libraries in this study had Jurkat cell RNA spiked in.

The chain combines TRBV7-3 with TRBJ2-3; TRBD2 matches 8 bases. The J segment lost 6 bases and the V segment lost 11 bases, leaving 16 bases of the junction unmatched. CDR1 SGHTA and CDR2 FQGTGA come from the germline V gene. CDR3 length equals 15 residues. The CDR3 nucleotides read TGTGCCCCCAGCTCCGGGGGGGGTATGGGGGATACGCAGTATTTT. This encodes CAPSSGGGMGDTQYF.

This rearrangement joins TRBV12-3 or TRBV12-4 to TRBJ2-5; maybe TRBD1 (6 bases). V was clipped by 6 bases and J by 5 bases, with 22 bases between them. The CDR3 is made up of 16 amino acids. For the CDR3, the DNA is TGTGCCAGCAGAAGGGGGTCAGAGACAACTTGGGAGACCCAGTACTTC. Encoded protein: CASRRGSETTWETQYF.

This clonotype appeared once. The chain links TRBV30 to TRBJ2-7; 11 nucleotides match TRBD1. V was clipped by 1 base and J by 4 bases; unmatched bases: 9. This CDR3 comprises 16 residues. Germline-derived CDR1 and CDR2 are GTSNPN and SVGIG (reference sequence). The CDR3 sequence is CAWSEGQGAKWYEQYF. The DNA of the CDR3 is TGTGCCTGGAGTGAAGGACAGGGGGCGAAATGGTACGAGCAGTACTTC.

This clonotype occurred once. A read error may be the cause here, since a much bigger clone is one base away. The rearrangement joins TRBV4-3 to TRBJ2-7; D may be TRBD2 (6 bases). Germline V gene data show CDR1 as LGHNA and CDR2 as YSLEER. The CDR3 contains 14 residues. CDR3 sequence (DNA): TGCACCAGCAGCCAGTCCCGGGGGATATACGAGCAGTACTTC. Translating it yields CTSSQSRGIYEQYF.

A remark on this clonotype: The junction departs from germline at one end; a sequencing error may be responsible. The chain links TRBV13 to TRBJ1-2, with 8 bases lining up with TRBD1. Germline CDR1 is PRHDT and CDR2 is FYEKMQ (reference sequence). This CDR3 region has 14 residues. CDR3 DNA sequence: TGTGCCCGCAGCGTAGGGGCAGGGGGCCATGGCTACACCTTC. Its protein product is CARSVGAGGHGYTF. The full variable domain, completed using reference TRBV13 and TRBJ1-2, is AAGVIQSPRHLIKEKRETATLKCYPIPRHDTVYWYQQGPGQDPQFLISFYEKMQSDKGSIPDRFSAQQFSDYHSELNMSSLELGDSALYFCARSVGAGGHGYTFGSGTRLTVV.

Of note for this clonotype: This may stem from a read error, because a much larger clone lies one nucleotide away. The rearrangement joins TRBV7-9 to TRBJ2-7; TRBD2 matches 10 bases. CDR1 and CDR2 from the germline V gene are SEHNR and FQNEAQ (reference sequence). The V gene end was trimmed by 4 bases and the J gene end by 8 bases; junction bases not matched to a gene: 11. CDR3 length: 15 amino acids. For the CDR3, the DNA is TGTGCCAGCAGCTCGACCGCACTAGCGGGAAATAAGCAGTACTTC. Its protein is CASSSTALAGNKQYF. The full variable domain, its missing parts supplied by reference TRBV7-9 and TRBJ2-7, is DTGVSQNPRHKITKRGQNVTFRCDPISEHNRLYWYRQTLGQGPEFLTYFQNEAQLEKSRLLSDRFSAERPKGSFSTLEIQRTEQGDSAMYLCASSSTALAGNKQYFGPGTRLTVT.

This clonotype has ten or more counts. The V call is TRBV12-3 or TRBV12-4, the J call TRBJ1-1; D remains ambiguous. The CDR3 length is 14 residues. The ends were cut back, 6 bases at V and 4 bases at J, with 15 bases in the middle. The DNA for the CDR3 is TGTGCCAGCAGCTCGGTCCGCAGAGGCACTGAAGCTTTCTTT. Translation: CASSSVRRGTEAFF.

This clonotype was seen many times. The rearrangement uses TRBV5-6 and TRBJ2-3; 8 nucleotides match TRBD2. CDR3 size: 16 residues. Germline lookup yields CDR1 SGHDT and CDR2 YYEEEE. V gave up 0 bases and J gave up 2 bases; unmatched junction bases: 5. This CDR3 reads CASSLVSSGLTDTQYF. Written as DNA, the CDR3 is TGTGCCAGCAGCTTGGTGTCTAGCGGGCTCACAGATACGCAGTATTTT. The whole variable domain, filled in from reference TRBV5-6 and TRBJ2-3, reads DAGVTQSPTHLIKTRGQQVTLRCSPKSGHDTVSWYQQALGQGPQFIFQYYEEEERQRGNFPDRFSGHQFPNYSSELNVNALLLGDSALYLCASSLVSSGLTDTQYFGPGTRLTVL.

This clonotype was found many times. This chain uses TRBV6-2 or TRBV6-3 with TRBJ2-4, with a possible D match to TRBD1 (6 bases). The CDR3 has 16 amino acids. V dropped 2 bases and J dropped 5 bases, with 16 bases sitting between them. Germline loops: CDR1 MNHEY, CDR2 SVGEGT. Here the CDR3 DNA reads TGTGCCAGCAGTTACCCACAGGGCCCGGCCGAAAACATTCAGTACTTC. Amino acid sequence: CASSYPQGPAENIQYF.

The table lists this clonotype with many counts. The CDR3 reads CASSLMAGANVLTF. As DNA, the CDR3 is TGTGCCAGCAGTTTGATGGCTGGGGCCAACGTCCTGACTTTC. The chain has TRBV28 and TRBJ2-6; D is unresolved. The CDR3 contains 14 residues. The germline CDR1 and CDR2 sequences are MDHEN and SYDVKM. V was cut by 3 bases and J by 2 bases, with 5 bases left in between.

In regard to this clonotype: The germline gene is not matched at one end of the junction; a read error may be the cause. The chain combines TRBV4-1 with TRBJ1-1, with no clear D. CDR3 length: 14 residues. Germline CDR1 and CDR2: MGHRA and YSYEKL. The CDR3 sequence is CARSQVGRSTEAFF. DNA for the CDR3: TGCGCCCGCAGCCAAGTCGGACGGTCCACTGAAGCTTTCTTT.

Regarding this clonotype: The junction shows a germline mismatch at one end, possibly a read error. The J gene is TRBJ2-3, the V gene TRBV4-3; D remains unclear. Germline CDR1 and CDR2: LGHNA and YSLEER. The length of the CDR3 is 15 residues. The CDR3 spells CASSQDRGSTDTQCF. Written as DNA, the CDR3 is TGCGCCAGCAGCCAAGATCGCGGTAGCACAGATACGCAGTGTTTT.

This rearrangement joins TRBV6-2 or TRBV6-3 to TRBJ2-6; 9 nucleotides line up with TRBD1. The junction had 9 bases not matched to a gene; V was cut back by 11 bases and J by 1 base. The CDR3 consists of 16 residues. Per germline, CDR1 MNHEY and CDR2 SVGEGT. The CDR3 sequence: CACDRGARSGANVLTF. The CDR3 DNA is TGTGCCTGCGACAGGGGGGCTCGTTCTGGGGCCAACGTCCTGACTTTC.

This clonotype was recorded only once. This clone may be a read error of a much larger clone one base away. This chain joins TRBV12-3 or TRBV12-4 and TRBJ1-6; D may be TRBD1 (5 bases). This CDR3 spans 15 amino acids. The CDR3 sequence is CASSWDGSYSSPLHF. In DNA form, the CDR3 reads TGTGCCAGCAGCTGGGACGGCTCCTATAGTTCACCCCTCCACTTT.

In this sample, this clonotype turned up many times. The chain is built from TRBV29-1 and TRBJ1-1; D gene unclear. Germline CDR1 SQVTM, CDR2 ANQGSEA. The V gene lost 0 bases and the J gene lost 4 bases, with 9 bases spanning the gap. CDR3 length: 13 amino acids. CDR3 nucleotides: TGCAGCGTTGAAGACGGGGAAACCACTGAAGCTTTCTTT. Translated, it gives CSVEDGETTEAFF.

This chain joins TRBV2 and TRBJ2-7; maybe TRBD2 (5 bases). The CDR3 loop spans 16 amino acids. The V end was cut by 3 bases, the J end by 0 bases, with 15 bases between. Looked up from germline, CDR1 is SNHLY and CDR2 is FYNNEI. Here the CDR3 reads CASSDSPSPSSYEQYF. In DNA, the CDR3 is TGTGCCAGCAGTGATTCTCCTAGCCCGAGCTCCTACGAGCAGTACTTC. The full variable domain, completed using reference TRBV2 and TRBJ2-7, is EPEVTQTPSHQVTQMGQEVILRCVPISNHLYFYWYRQILGQKVEFLVSFYNNEISEKSEIFDDQFSVERPDGSNFTLKIRSTKLEDSAMYFCASSDSPSPSSYEQYFGPGTRLTVT.

The chain has TRBV20-1 and TRBJ1-1, with D possibly TRBD1 on 6 matching bases. Germline loops: CDR1 DFQATT, CDR2 SNEGSKA (reference sequence). This CDR3 spans 12 amino acids. V was shortened by 4 bases and J by 10 bases, with 16 bases between the two germline ends. CDR3 coding DNA: TGCAGTGCTACCGACGGACAGAATGGAGCTTTCTTT. As protein: CSATDGQNGAFF.

For this clonotype: Possible read error: a much larger clone is one base away. The chain couples TRBV27 to TRBJ1-1; D might be TRBD1 (6 bases). Germline assignment: CDR1 MNHEY and CDR2 SMNVEV (reference sequence). The CDR3 length is 14 residues. The CDR3 bases are TGTGCCAGCCGACAGGAGTTCATGAACGCTGAAGCTTTCTTT. It codes for CASRQEFMNAEAFF.

This clonotype was seen a few times. The gene calls are TRBV9 and TRBJ2-7; the D gene could be TRBD1 or TRBD2 (5 bases each). Germline CDR1 and CDR2: SGDLS and YYNGEE. The germline V and J ends were trimmed by 0 bases and 0 bases, with 13 bases remaining between them. The CDR3 is 16 amino acids. Written as DNA, the CDR3 is TGTGCCAGCAGCGTAGGGGGGAGTGAGTCCTCCTACGAGCAGTACTTC. It translates to CASSVGGSESSYEQYF.

Remarks on this clonotype: At one end the junction does not follow the germline gene, possibly because of a read error. The chain carries TRBV6-2 or TRBV6-3 and TRBJ1-5; D is unclear. The CDR3 totals 14 residues. Germline CDR1 is MNHEY and CDR2 is SVGEGT. The DNA of the CDR3 is TGTGCCAGCGAATGGGCCTATAGCAATCAGCCCCAGCACTTT. The encoded protein is CASEWAYSNQPQHF.

A remark on this clonotype: This may come from a read error, since a much larger clone is one base off. It is unclear where the CDR3 begins or ends on the DNA, so no DNA is shown, and the CDR3 is as TCRdb lists it. The chain uses TRBV4-3 and TRBJ2-6. Germline V gives CDR1 LGHNA, CDR2 YSLEER. The CDR3 adds up to 15 amino acids, both ends counted. The CDR3 loop is CASSLWGTGANVLPF.

The V gene is TRBV24-1, the J gene TRBJ1-1; D is possibly TRBD1 (6 bases). Per the germline V gene, CDR1 is KGHDR and CDR2 is SFDVKD. Between the trimmed V and J ends, which lost 2 bases and 7 bases, there was a span of 10 bases. The CDR3 extends over 13 amino acids. CDR3 nucleotide sequence: TGTGCCACCAGTGATTCAGGGGCTAGTGAAGCTTTCTTT. Protein sequence: CATSDSGASEAFF.

This clonotype was counted at least ten times. A much larger clone differs by one base, so this may be a read error. The chain is built from TRBV5-5 and TRBJ2-7, with 10 bases identical to TRBD1. The CDR3 is 14 amino acids. Trimming cost V 4 bases and J 3 bases; bases outside gene matches: 4. CDR1 is SGHKS, CDR2 YYEKEE, per germline (reference sequence). The CDR3 bases are TGTGCCAGCAGCCCCTGGACAGGGGGCTACGAGCAGTACTTC. Its protein is CASSPWTGGYEQYF.

The chain is built from TRBV9 and TRBJ1-2; D gene unclear. Trimming took 1 base from V and 4 from J, leaving 8 bases between them. Germline assignment: CDR1 SGDLS and CDR2 YYNGEE. The CDR3 totals 13 residues. The chain's CDR3 is CASSVSETYGYTF. The CDR3 DNA sequence: TGTGCCAGCAGCGTATCAGAGACCTATGGCTACACCTTC.

This chain links TRBV2 with TRBJ2-3; unclear D gene. In germline, CDR1 is SNHLY, CDR2 FYNNEI. V was cut by 5 bases and J by 7 bases, with 19 bases left in between. This CDR3 comprises 15 residues. The CDR3 DNA sequence: TGTGCCAGCAGTCCCCGGATGGGATGGGAAAATACGCAGTATTTT. This translates into CASSPRMGWENTQYF. The complete variable domain, with remaining parts taken from reference TRBV2 and TRBJ2-3, reads EPEVTQTPSHQVTQMGQEVILRCVPISNHLYFYWYRQILGQKVEFLVSFYNNEISEKSEIFDDQFSVERPDGSNFTLKIRSTKLEDSAMYFCASSPRMGWENTQYFGPGTRLTVL.

This sequence joins TRBV29-1 and TRBJ1-2; tentative D call: TRBD1 (5 bases). The CDR3 contains 16 residues. Germline CDR1 and CDR2: SQVTM and ANQGSEA. Trimming removed 2 bases from V and 4 bases from J, with 20 bases in between. The CDR3 loop is CSVELGRDGLGYGYTF. For the CDR3, the DNA is TGCAGCGTTGAACTTGGCAGGGATGGGTTAGGCTATGGCTACACCTTC.